What follows is one TCR beta chain and its context. The CDR3 spans 15 residues. Unmatched junction bases numbered 9, after V lost 4 bases and J lost 7 bases. Germline CDR1 and CDR2: SGHNT and YYREEE (reference sequence). These data come from a study of cytomegalovirus exposure and HLA in healthy donors. Assay: immunoSEQ multiplex PCR; the TCRdb copy retains only in-frame clones and omits some. The sample contains 150,000 or so clones, approximately 86% of which appear only once. This sequence joins TRBV5-4 and TRBJ2-1, with TRBD2 identical over 9 bases. The receptor's source is a man between 18 and 35 years old in good health and CMV-seropositive. The specimen sequenced was PBMCs. This CDR3 is CASSPLAGISNEQFF. CDR3 sequence (DNA): TGTGCCAGCAGCCCTCTAGCGGGAATCTCGAATGAGCAGTTCTTC.